This T cell receptor (beta chain) was recorded in a study of blood T cell repertoires in COVID-19. Study background: Sites in the United States, Italy and Spain provided acute and convalescent COVID-19 samples.

The assay was immunoSEQ multiplex PCR, and TCRdb's table has in-frame clones only and misses some. The sample has roughly 250,000 clones, 81% seen once; the top ten hold just under 3%. Trimming at V came to 1 base and at J to 1 base, leaving 10 bases not matched to a gene. The CDR3 runs to 18 residues. The V gene's germline CDR1 is GTSNPN and CDR2 SVGIG (reference sequence). This clone is a singleton in its sample. The sequence came from a woman aged 55-75 years with active or convalescent COVID-19. The source material was peripheral blood. The rearrangement uses TRBV30 and TRBJ2-3, with 11 bases identical to TRBD2. The chain's CDR3 is CAWSAVAGGPDRTDTQYF. Written as DNA, the CDR3 is TGTGCCTGGAGTGCGGTAGCGGGGGGGCCCGATCGCACAGATACGCAGTATTTT. The full variable domain, completed using reference TRBV30 and TRBJ2-3, is SQTIHQWPATLVQPVGSPLSLECTVEGTSNPNLYWYRQAAGRGLQLLFYSVGIGQISSEVPQNLSASRPQDRQFILSSKKLLLSDSGFYLCAWSAVAGGPDRTDTQYFGPGTRLTVL.